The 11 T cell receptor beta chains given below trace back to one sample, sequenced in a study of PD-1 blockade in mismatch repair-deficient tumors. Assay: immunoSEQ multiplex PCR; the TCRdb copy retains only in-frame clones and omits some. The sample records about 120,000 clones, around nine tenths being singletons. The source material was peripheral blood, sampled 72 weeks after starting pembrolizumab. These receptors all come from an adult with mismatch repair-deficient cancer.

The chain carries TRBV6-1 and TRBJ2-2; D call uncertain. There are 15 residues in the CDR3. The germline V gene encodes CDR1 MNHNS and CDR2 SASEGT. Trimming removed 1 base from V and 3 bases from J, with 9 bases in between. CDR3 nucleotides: TGTGCCAGCAGTGAAGGAAGTGGGTACACCGGGGAGCTGTTTTTT. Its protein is CASSEGSGYTGELFF.

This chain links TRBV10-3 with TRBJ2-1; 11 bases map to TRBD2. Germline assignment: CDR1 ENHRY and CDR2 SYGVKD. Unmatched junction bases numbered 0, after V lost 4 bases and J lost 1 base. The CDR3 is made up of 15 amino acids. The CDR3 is CAISGLAGSYNEQFF. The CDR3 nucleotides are TGTGCCATCAGTGGACTAGCGGGATCCTACAATGAGCAGTTCTTC.

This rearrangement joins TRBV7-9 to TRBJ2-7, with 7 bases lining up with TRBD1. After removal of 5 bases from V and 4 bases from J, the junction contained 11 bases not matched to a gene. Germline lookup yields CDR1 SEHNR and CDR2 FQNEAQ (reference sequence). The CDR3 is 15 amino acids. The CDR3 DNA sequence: TGTGCCAGCAGCGAAACTAGACAGGGATTTTACGAGCAGTACTTC. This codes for CASSETRQGFYEQYF.

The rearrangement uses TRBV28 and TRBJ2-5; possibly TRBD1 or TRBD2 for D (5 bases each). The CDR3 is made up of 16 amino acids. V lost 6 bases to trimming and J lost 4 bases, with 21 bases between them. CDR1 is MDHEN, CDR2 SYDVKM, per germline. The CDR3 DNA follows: TGTGCCAGCAGCCTAGCTCGGACATCTAACCGAGAGACCCAGTACTTC. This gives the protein CASSLARTSNRETQYF. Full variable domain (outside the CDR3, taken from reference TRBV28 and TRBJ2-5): DVKVTQSSRYLVKRTGEKVFLECVQDMDHENMFWYRQDPGLGLRLIYFSYDVKMKEKGDIPEGYSVSREKKERFSLILESASTNQTSMYLCASSLARTSNRETQYFGPGTRLLVL.

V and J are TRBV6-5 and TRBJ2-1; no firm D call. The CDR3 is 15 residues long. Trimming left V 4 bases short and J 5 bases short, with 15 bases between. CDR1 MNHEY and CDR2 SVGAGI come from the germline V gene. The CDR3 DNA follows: TGTGCCAGCAGTTTCGTAGCTCCCGGACACAATGAGCAGTTCTTC. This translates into CASSFVAPGHNEQFF.

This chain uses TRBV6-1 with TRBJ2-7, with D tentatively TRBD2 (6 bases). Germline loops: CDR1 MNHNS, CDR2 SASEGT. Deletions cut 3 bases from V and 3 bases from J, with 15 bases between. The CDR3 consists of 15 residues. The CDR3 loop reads CASSEGSAGSYEQYF. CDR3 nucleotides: TGTGCCAGCAGTGAGGGCTCGGCGGGAAGCTACGAGCAGTACTTC.

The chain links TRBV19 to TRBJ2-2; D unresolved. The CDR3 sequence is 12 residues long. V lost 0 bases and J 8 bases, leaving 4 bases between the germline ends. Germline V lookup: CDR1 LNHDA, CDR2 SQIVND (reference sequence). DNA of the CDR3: TGTGCCAGTAGTATAGATCGAGGGGAGCTGTTTTTT. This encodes CASSIDRGELFF.

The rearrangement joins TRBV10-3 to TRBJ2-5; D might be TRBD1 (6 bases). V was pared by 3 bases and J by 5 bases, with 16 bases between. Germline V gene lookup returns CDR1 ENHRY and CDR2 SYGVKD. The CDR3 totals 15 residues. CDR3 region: CAISDVGGARETQYF. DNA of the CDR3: TGTGCCATCAGTGATGTAGGGGGTGCGAGGGAGACCCAGTACTTC.

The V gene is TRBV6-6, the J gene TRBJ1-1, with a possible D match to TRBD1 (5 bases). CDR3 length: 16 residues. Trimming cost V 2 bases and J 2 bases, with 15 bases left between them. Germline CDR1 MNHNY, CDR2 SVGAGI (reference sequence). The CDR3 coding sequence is TGTGCCAGCAGTTACCCCCTCTCGGGACCCAACACTGAAGCTTTCTTT. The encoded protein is CASSYPLSGPNTEAFF.

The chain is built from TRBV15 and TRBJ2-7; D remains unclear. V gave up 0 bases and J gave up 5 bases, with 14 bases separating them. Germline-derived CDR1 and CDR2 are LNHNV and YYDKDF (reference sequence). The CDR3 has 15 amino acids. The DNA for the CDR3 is TGTGCCACCAGCAGAGATAGAGAGGATTCTGACGAGCAGTACTTC. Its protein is CATSRDREDSDEQYF.

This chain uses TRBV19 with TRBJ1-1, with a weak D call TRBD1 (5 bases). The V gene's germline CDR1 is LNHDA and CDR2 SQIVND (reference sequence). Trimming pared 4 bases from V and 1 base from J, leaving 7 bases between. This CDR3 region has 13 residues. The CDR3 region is CASSTGPNTEAFF. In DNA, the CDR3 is TGTGCCAGTAGTACGGGACCGAACACTGAAGCTTTCTTT.